Listed here are 2 T cell receptor beta chains from one sample, sequenced in a study of T cell repertoires in cytomegalovirus infection. TCRdb passed the reads through MiXCR, listing each CDR3 protein once. The sample gives approximately 190,000 distinct CDR3 sequences, approximately 30% of which show up once; roughly 31% is in the top ten. The sample consisted of PBMCs. Source of these receptors: a human donor in good health (CMV status not recorded). Some clones in this sample may be carry-over from other donors' samples.

V gene TRBV2 combines with J gene TRBJ2-2; 11 nucleotides match TRBD2. The CDR3 extends over 15 amino acids. CDR1 is SNHLY, CDR2 FYNNEI, per germline. The J segment lost 4 bases and the V segment lost 6 bases, leaving 4 bases of the junction unmatched. The CDR3 here is CASRGGLAVTGELFF. The DNA for the CDR3 is TGTGCCAGCAGAGGGGGACTAGCGGTCACCGGGGAGCTGTTTTTT.

The chain couples TRBV2 to TRBJ1-2, with 7 nucleotides matching TRBD1. V lost 7 bases and J lost 4; bases outside the gene matches: 9. This CDR3 has 14 residues. CDR1 is SNHLY, CDR2 FYNNEI, per germline. CDR3 residues: CASTPRGLGYGYTF. Here the CDR3 DNA reads TGTGCCAGCACCCCGAGGGGGCTTGGCTATGGCTACACCTTC.